This TCR beta chain derives from a study of CD8 T cells in ankylosing spondylitis (dated 2017 in TCRdb). Regarding the research as a whole: The study set out to find disease-linked TCR variants by profiling T cell receptor beta repertoires in ankylosing spondylitis patients and healthy donors. The whole study cohort included 108 healthy donors and 20 to 30 ankylosing spondylitis patients. Samples of peripheral blood were taken, and for ankylosing spondylitis patients, synovial fluid was collected as well. Broad study findings and their caveats: The disease-linked clones were reported to be significantly enriched in matched synovial fluid samples from ankylosing spondylitis patients. The disease-linked clones had a CD8+ phenotype and were found at relatively low frequencies in peripheral blood. Blood from ankylosing spondylitis patients appeared to be characterized by a TCR beta motif composed of 7 to 9 highly homologous amino acid variants. Some of the motif variants had been reported before in the synovial fluid and blood of reactive arthritis patients, a finding that suggests common disease-initiation mechanisms.

A few counts support this clonotype. The clone's antigen remains unknown. Base qualities are missing; no much larger clone stands one base away. Instrument on record: Illumina HiSeq 2500. TCR beta libraries were prepared by quantitative 5'-RACE with molecular barcodes. In the source study's methods: A new computational method based on a probabilistic model of VDJ rearrangement was used to identify disease-linked TCR variants. TCRdb reprocessed the public reads (quality trimming at Q25 with fastp, clone calling with MiXCR) and kept in-frame beta chains. Every CDR3 protein is listed once, alongside the most common genes and DNA of its rows. Here the V and J calls rest on TCRdb's processing, not on the authors' analysis. Here the sample has about 190,000 distinct CDR3 sequences; about an eighth occur a single time. Clones ranked in the top ten supply about 11% of the sample. CDR3 length: 16 amino acids, cysteine to phenylalanine. The only DNA kept is the CDR3, 48 bases in frame from the first base. Sequences SGHTA (CDR1) and FQGNSA (CDR2) are obtained from the germline V gene. V loses 0 bases at its end and J loses 0 bases; junction bases beyond the gene matches: 4.

Here the chain combines TRBV7-2 and TRBJ2-7, and 8 junction bases match TRBD2. The sequencing input was blood, either unsorted or a sorted T cell fraction (not recorded which). The TCR originated in a female donor with ankylosing spondylitis or in good health (not recorded which). The DNA is as follows: TGTGCCAGCAGCTTAGCGGCACTAGCGGTCTCCTACGAGCAGTACTTC. Translated, it reads CASSLAALAVSYEQYF.